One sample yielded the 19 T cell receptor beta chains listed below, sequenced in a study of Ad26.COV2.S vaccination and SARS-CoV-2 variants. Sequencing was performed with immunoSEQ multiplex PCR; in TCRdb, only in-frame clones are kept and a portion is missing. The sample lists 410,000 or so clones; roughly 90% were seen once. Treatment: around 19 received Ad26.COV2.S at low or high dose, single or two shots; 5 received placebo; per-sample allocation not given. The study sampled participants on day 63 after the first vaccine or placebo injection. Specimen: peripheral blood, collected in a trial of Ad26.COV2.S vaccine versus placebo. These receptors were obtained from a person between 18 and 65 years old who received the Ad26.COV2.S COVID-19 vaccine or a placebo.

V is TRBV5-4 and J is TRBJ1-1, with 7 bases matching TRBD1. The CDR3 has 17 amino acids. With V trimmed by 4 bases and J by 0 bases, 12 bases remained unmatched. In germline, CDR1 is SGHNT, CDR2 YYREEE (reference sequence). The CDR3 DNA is TGTGCCAGCAGCGTGTACAGGGGCGGGACTATGAACACTGAAGCTTTCTTT. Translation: CASSVYRGGTMNTEAFF.

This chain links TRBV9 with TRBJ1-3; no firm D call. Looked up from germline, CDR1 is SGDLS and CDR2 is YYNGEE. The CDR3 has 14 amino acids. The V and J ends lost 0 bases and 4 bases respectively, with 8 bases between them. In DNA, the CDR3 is TGTGCCAGCAGCGTAGGGGCAGTAGGAAACACCATATATTTT. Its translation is CASSVGAVGNTIYF.

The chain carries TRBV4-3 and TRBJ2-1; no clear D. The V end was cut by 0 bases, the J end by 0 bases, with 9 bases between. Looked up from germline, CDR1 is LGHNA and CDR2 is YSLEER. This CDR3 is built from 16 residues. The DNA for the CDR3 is TGCGCCAGCAGCCAAGATTGGGCCAGCTCCTACAATGAGCAGTTCTTC. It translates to CASSQDWASSYNEQFF.

The CDR3 is CASSLNTVTEAFF. The CDR3 DNA sequence: TGTGCCAGCAGCTTAAATACAGTCACTGAAGCTTTCTTT. The chain joins TRBV7-2 to TRBJ1-1, with D uncertain. The CDR3 runs 13 residues. Germline V gene lookup returns CDR1 SGHTA and CDR2 FQGNSA. Trimming took 2 bases from V and 4 from J, leaving 8 bases between them.

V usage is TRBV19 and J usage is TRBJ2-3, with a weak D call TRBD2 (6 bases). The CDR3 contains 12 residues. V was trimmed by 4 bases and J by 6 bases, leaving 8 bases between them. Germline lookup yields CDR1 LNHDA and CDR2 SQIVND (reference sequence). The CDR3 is CASSNRGDTQYF. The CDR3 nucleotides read TGTGCCAGTAGTAATCGGGGGGATACGCAGTATTTT.

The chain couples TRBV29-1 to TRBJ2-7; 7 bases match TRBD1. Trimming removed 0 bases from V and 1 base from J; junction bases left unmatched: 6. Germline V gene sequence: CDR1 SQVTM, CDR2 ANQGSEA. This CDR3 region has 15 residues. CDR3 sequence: CSVEDRGGGSYEQYF. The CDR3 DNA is TGCAGCGTTGAAGACCGAGGGGGCGGGTCCTACGAGCAGTACTTC.

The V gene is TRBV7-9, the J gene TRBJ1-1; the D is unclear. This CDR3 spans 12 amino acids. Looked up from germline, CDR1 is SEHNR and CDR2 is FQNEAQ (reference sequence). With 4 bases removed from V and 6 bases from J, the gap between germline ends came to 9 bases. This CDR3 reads CASSSAPSEAFF. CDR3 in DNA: TGTGCCAGCAGCTCAGCCCCGTCTGAAGCTTTCTTT.

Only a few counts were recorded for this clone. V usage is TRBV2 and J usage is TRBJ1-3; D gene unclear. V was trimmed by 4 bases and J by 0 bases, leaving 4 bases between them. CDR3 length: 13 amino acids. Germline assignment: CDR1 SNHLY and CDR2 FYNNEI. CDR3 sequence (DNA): TGTGCCAGCAGTGGCGACTCTGGAAACACCATATATTTT. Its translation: CASSGDSGNTIYF.

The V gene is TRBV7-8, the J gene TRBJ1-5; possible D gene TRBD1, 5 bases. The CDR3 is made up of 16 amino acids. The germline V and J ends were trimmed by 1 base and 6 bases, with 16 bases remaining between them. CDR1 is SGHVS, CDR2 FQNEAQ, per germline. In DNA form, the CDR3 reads TGTGCCAGCAGCTTAGGTGTGGGACTACGAGGTCAGCCCCAGCATTTT. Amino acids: CASSLGVGLRGQPQHF.

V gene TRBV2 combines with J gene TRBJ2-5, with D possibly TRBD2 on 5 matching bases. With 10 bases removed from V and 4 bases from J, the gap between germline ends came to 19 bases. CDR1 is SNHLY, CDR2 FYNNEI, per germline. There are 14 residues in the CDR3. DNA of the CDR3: TGTGCCACCAGAGGGCAGCCTGGCGCAGAGACCCAGTACTTC. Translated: CATRGQPGAETQYF.

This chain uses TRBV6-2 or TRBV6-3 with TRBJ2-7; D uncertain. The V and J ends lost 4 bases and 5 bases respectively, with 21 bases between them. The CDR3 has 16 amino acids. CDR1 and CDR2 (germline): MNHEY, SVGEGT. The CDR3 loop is CASSFDLTQQADEQYF. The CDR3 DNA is TGTGCCAGCAGTTTCGATCTCACCCAGCAGGCCGACGAGCAGTACTTC.

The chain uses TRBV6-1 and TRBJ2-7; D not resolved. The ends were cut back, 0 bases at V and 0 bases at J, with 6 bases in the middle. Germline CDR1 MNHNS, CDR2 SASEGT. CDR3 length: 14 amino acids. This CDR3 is CASSEASVSYEQYF. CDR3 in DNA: TGTGCCAGCAGTGAAGCCAGTGTCTCCTACGAGCAGTACTTC.

The CDR3 loop is CAWSVYSGNIQYF. The CDR3 nucleotides are TGTGCCTGGAGTGTTTACAGCGGAAACATTCAGTACTTC. This chain links TRBV30 with TRBJ2-4, with a weak D call TRBD2 (5 bases). The V end was cut by 0 bases, the J end by 6 bases, with 9 bases between. CDR1 is GTSNPN, CDR2 SVGIG, per germline (reference sequence). The CDR3 length is 13 residues.

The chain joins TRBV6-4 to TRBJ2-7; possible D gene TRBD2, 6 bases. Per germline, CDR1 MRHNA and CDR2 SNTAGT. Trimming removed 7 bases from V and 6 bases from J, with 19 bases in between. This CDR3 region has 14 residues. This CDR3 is CASNPAAGRSEQYF. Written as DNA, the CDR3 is TGTGCCAGCAATCCGGCAGCGGGCCGTTCCGAGCAGTACTTC.

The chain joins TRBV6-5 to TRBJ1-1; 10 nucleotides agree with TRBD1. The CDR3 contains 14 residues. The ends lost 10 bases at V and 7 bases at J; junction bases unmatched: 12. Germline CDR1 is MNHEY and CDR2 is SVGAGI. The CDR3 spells CAILSTRTGGEAFF. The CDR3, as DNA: TGTGCCATCCTATCGACGAGGACAGGGGGTGAAGCTTTCTTT.

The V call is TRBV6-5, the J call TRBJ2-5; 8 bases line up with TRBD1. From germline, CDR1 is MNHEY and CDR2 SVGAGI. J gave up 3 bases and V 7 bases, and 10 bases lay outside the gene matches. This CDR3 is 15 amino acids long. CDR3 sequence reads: CASTPQGQGKETQYF. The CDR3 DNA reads TGTGCCAGCACCCCCCAAGGACAGGGAAAAGAGACCCAGTACTTC.

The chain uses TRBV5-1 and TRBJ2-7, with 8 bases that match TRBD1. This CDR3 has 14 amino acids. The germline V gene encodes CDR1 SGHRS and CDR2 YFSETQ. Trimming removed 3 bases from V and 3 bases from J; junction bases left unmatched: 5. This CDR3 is CASSSNTGGYEQYF. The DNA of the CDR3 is TGCGCCAGCAGCTCGAATACAGGGGGCTACGAGCAGTACTTC. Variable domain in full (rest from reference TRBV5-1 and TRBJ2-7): KAGVTQTPRYLIKTRGQQVTLSCSPISGHRSVSWYQQTPGQGLQFLFEYFSETQRNKGNFPGRFSGRQFSNSRSEMNVSTLELGDSALYLCASSSNTGGYEQYFGPGTRLTVT.

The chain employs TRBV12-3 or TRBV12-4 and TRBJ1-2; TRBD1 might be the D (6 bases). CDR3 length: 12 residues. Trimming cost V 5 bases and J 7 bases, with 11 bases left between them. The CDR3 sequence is CASSGGRIGYTF. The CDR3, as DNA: TGTGCCAGCAGTGGGGGCAGGATTGGCTACACCTTC.

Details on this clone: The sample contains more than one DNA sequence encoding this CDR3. The CDR3 region has the DNA TGTGCCAGCAGTTTATCTGGGGATAATGAGCAGTTCTTC. It yields the protein CASSLSGDNEQFF. V gene TRBV27 combines with J gene TRBJ2-1; D not resolved. Looked up from germline, CDR1 is MNHEY and CDR2 is SMNVEV (reference sequence). There are 13 residues in the CDR3. Between the trimmed V and J ends, which lost 0 bases and 7 bases, there was a span of 7 bases.